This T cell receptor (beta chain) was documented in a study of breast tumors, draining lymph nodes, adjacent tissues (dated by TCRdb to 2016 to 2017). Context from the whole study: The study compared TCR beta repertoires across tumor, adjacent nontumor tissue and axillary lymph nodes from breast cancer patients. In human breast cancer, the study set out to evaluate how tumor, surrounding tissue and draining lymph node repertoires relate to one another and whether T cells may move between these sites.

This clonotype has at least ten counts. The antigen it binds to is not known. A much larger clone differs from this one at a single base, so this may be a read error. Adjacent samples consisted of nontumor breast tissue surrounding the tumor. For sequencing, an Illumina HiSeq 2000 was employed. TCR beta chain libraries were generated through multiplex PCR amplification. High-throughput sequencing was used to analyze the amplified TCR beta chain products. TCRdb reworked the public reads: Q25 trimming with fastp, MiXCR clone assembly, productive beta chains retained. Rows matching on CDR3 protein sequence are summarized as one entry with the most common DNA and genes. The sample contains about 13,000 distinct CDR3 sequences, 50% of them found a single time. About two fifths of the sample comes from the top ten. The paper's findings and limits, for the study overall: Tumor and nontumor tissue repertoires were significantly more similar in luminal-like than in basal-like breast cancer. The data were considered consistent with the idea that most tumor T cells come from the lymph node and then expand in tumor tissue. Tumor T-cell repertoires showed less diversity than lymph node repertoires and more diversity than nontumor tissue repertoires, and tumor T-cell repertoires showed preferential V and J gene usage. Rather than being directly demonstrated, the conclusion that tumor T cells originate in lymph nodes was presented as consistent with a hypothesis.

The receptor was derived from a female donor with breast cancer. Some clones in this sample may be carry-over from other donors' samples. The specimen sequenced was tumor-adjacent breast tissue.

CDR3 reads: CASSRRTTGRGEQFF. The DNA is TGTGCCAGCAGCCGAAGGACTACCGGGAGAGGTGAGCAGTTCTTC. This chain is built from TRBV5-6 and TRBJ2-1, and the D gene may be TRBD2, 6 bases matching. The CDR3 measures 15 amino acids from cysteine to phenylalanine. Just the 45-base CDR3 DNA is kept, in frame starting at base 1. Trimming at the junction amounts to 4 bases on V and 9 bases on J, and the germline ends lie 20 bases apart. CDR1 SGHDT and CDR2 YYEEEE are derived from the germline V gene.